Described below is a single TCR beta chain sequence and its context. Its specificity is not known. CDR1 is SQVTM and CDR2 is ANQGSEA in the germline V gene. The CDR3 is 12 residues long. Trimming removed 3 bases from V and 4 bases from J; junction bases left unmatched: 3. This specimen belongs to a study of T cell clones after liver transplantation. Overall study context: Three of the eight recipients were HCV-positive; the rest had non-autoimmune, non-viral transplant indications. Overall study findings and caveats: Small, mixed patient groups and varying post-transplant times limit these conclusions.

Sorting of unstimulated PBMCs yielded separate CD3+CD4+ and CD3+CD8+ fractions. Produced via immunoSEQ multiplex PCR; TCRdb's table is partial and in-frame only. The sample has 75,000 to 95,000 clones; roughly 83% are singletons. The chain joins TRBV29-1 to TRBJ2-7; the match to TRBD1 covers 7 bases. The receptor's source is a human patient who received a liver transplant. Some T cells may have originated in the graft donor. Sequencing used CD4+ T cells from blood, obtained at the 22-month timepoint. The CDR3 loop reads CSVEDRRYEQYF. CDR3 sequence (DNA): TGCAGCGTTGAGGACAGGCGGTACGAGCAGTACTTC.